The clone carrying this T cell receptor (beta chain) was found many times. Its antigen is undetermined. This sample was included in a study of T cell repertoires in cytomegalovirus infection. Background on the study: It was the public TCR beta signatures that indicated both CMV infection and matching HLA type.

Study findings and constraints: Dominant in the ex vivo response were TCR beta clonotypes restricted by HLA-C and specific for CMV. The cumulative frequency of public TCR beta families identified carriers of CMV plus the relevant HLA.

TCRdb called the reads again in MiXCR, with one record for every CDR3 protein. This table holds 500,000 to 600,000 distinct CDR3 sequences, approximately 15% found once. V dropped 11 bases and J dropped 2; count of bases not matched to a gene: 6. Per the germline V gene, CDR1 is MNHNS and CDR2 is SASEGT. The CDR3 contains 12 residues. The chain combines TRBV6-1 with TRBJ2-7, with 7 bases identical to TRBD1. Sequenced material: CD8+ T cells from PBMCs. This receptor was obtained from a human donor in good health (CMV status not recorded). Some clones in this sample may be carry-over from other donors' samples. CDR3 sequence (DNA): TGTGCCGTCCTAACAGGGGCCTACGAGCAGTACTTC. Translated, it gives CAVLTGAYEQYF.